This TCR beta chain was observed in a study of vaccination effects on CD4 cells after COVID-19. Across the study: Subjects were given two BNT162b2 or mRNA-1273 vaccine doses.

The method was immunoSEQ multiplex PCR; TCRdb's version includes in-frame clones alone and lacks a portion of them. This repertoire shows about 73,000 clones, about four fifths found once; its top ten account for about 10%. Antigen-specific CD4+ T cells were first expanded with viral peptide pools by the ViraFEST assay and only then sequenced. Following 10 days of culture, CD4+ T cells were isolated. Previously uninfected by SARS-CoV-2, the vaccine recipients also showed negative nucleocapsid antibodies. Remarks on this clone: Its antigen is still unknown.

General study findings and limits: Early post-infection timepoints were absent, and convalescent patients were few.

The sample here was CD4+ T cells from PBMCs cultured with SARS-CoV-2 spike peptides, taken before COVID-19 vaccination. The TCR originated in a human donor who received a COVID-19 vaccine.

The CDR3 protein is CASSVGRGGEKLFF. The CDR3 DNA reads TGTGCCAGCAGCGTAGGCAGGGGAGGGGAAAAACTGTTTTTT. The V gene is TRBV9, the J gene TRBJ1-4; possible D gene TRBD1, 6 bases. CDR1 is SGDLS and CDR2 is YYNGEE in the germline V gene. The CDR3 loop spans 14 amino acids. The V end was cut by 0 bases, the J end by 8 bases, with 11 bases between.